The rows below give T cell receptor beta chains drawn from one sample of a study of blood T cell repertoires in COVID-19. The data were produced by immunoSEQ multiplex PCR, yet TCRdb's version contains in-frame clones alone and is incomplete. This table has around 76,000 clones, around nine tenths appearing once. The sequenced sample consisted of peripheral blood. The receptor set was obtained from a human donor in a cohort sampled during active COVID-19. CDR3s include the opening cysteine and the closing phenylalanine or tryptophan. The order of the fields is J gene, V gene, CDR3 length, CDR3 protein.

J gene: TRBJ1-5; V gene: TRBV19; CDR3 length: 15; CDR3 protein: CASSQNQGATEPQHF
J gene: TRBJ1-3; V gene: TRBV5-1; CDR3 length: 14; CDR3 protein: CASSVGSSGNTIYF
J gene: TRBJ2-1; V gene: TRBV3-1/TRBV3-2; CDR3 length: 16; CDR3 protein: CASSRRDRAAYNEQFF
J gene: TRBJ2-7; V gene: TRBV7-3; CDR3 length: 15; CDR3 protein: CASSLLAGGPYEQYF
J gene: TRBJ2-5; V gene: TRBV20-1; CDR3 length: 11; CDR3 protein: CSASRERAQYF
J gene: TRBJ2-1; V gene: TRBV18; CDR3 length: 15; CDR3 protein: CASSSTGTGGGEQFF
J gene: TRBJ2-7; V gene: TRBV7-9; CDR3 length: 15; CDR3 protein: CASSPGTGASYEQYF
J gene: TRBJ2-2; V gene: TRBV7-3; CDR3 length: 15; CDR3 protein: CASSSQGAQSGELFF
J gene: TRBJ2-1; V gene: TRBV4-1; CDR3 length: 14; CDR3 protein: CASSMGHIYNEQFF
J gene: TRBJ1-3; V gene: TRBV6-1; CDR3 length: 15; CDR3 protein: CASSEANSSGNTIYF
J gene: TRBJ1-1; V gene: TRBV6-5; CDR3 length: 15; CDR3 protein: CASSTRTGSEVEAFF
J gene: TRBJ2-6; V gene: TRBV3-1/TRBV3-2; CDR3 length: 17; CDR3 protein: CASSQDLGAYGANVLTF
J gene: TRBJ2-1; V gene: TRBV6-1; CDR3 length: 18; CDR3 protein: CASSEFQRGDAAYNEQFF
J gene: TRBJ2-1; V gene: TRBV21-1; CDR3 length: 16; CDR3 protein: CASSPPGQGDYNEQFF
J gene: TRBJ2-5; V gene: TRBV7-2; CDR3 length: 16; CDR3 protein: CASSYGTGHPGETQYF
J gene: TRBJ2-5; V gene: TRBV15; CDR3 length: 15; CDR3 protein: CATSRAYTGSETQYF
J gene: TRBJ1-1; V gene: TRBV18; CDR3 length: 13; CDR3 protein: CASSGQKNTEAFF
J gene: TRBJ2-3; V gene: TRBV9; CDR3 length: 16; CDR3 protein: CASRPRGDRSTDTQYF
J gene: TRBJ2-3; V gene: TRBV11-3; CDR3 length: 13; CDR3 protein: CASKGGFTDTQYF
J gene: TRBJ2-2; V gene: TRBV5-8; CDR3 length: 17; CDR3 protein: CASSLVLAGGLTGELFF
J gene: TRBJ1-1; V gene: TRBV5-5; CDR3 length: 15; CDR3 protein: CASSYHDRGIDEAFF